These 9 T cell receptor beta chains came from one sample sequenced in a study of blood T cell repertoires in COVID-19. The data were produced by immunoSEQ multiplex PCR, yet TCRdb's version contains in-frame clones alone and is incomplete. Seen here are roughly 200,000 clones, around 80% observed once, and the top ten hold around 2.8%. Sample: peripheral blood. The receptors were gathered from a woman older than 75 with active or convalescent COVID-19.

This clone was found once. This chain uses TRBV21-1 with TRBJ2-3; the DNA was not compared with TRBD1, the D call given in the table. TRBV21-1 is a recognized pseudogene. This CDR3 is built from 14 residues. This chain's CDR3 is CASSKRTGTDTQYF. CDR3 bases: TGTGCCAGCAGCAAACGGACAGGCACAGATACGCAGTATTTT.

The chain carries TRBV5-1 and TRBJ2-2; TRBD1 matches at 8 bases. Germline-derived CDR1 and CDR2 are SGHRS and YFSETQ. The length of the CDR3 is 15 residues. Unmatched junction bases numbered 4, after V lost 4 bases and J lost 2 bases. CDR3 protein: CASSRGTGNTGELFF. The CDR3 bases are TGCGCCAGCAGCCGCGGGACAGGTAACACCGGGGAGCTGTTTTTT.

This clone came up a few times. The rearrangement links TRBV6-5 to TRBJ1-2; 7 bases are shared with TRBD1. CDR1 and CDR2 (germline): MNHEY, SVGAGI. Trimming took 5 bases from V and 4 from J; bases not matched to a gene: 10. The CDR3 spans 15 residues. The CDR3 nucleotides read TGTGCCAGCAGTCTAGACCCACAGGGGCCCTATGGCTACACCTTC. It translates to CASSLDPQGPYGYTF.

The chain couples TRBV5-6 to TRBJ1-1, with a possible D match to TRBD1 (5 bases). The V gene lost 4 bases and the J gene lost 0 bases, with 10 bases spanning the gap. Germline assignment: CDR1 SGHDT and CDR2 YYEEEE. The CDR3 sequence is 14 residues long. As DNA, the CDR3 is TGTGCCAGCAGCCCCAGGGCCATGAACACTGAAGCTTTCTTT. Protein: CASSPRAMNTEAFF.

The rearrangement uses TRBV2 and TRBJ2-2, with D perhaps matching TRBD1 (6 bases). V lost 11 bases and J lost 6, with 16 bases in between. This CDR3 region has 13 residues. Per germline, CDR1 SNHLY and CDR2 FYNNEI. The CDR3 DNA follows: TGTGCCGGGGGCCGGGAACCCCCCGGGGAGCTGTTTTTT. Residues: CAGGREPPGELFF.

This rearrangement joins TRBV4-1 to TRBJ1-2; D ambiguous. Germline V gene sequence: CDR1 MGHRA, CDR2 YSYEKL. Trimming pared 4 bases from V and 5 bases from J, leaving 14 bases between. The length of the CDR3 is 14 residues. CDR3 nucleotides: TGCGCCAGCAGCCGGCGGGCCAGTTATTATGGCTACACCTTC. As protein: CASSRRASYYGYTF.

The chain links TRBV9 to TRBJ1-2; D possibly corresponds to TRBD1 (5 bases). The CDR3 has 15 residues. Germline assignment: CDR1 SGDLS and CDR2 YYNGEE. Trimming took 3 bases from V and 3 from J, leaving 15 bases between them. The CDR3 sequence is CASSADSRAHYGYTF. Written as DNA, the CDR3 is TGTGCCAGCAGCGCAGACTCCAGGGCGCACTATGGCTACACCTTC.

This clone was detected once. The rearrangement joins TRBV5-1 to TRBJ1-4; 8 bases line up with TRBD1. From germline, CDR1 is SGHRS and CDR2 YFSETQ. The length of the CDR3 is 15 residues. V shed 0 bases and J 5 bases; nucleotides not matched to a gene: 3. The CDR3 nucleotides are TGCGCCAGCAGCTTGGCAGGGGGCGGAAATGAAAAACTGTTTTTT. This encodes CASSLAGGGNEKLFF.

This sequence joins TRBV9 and TRBJ2-7; a weak D match, TRBD2 (5 bases). Germline CDR1 and CDR2: SGDLS and YYNGEE. Trimming removed 3 bases at V and 5 bases at J, with 18 bases between. The CDR3 contains 15 residues. The CDR3 DNA reads TGTGCCAGCAGCGCTTCGTATCCGGGGTTCCACGAGCAGTACTTC. Its translation: CASSASYPGFHEQYF.